This TCR beta chain was profiled in a study of PD-L1 blockade in urothelial cancer. Study overall: Patients commenced intravenous atezolizumab, 1,200 mg every 3 weeks, in about 2014. The authors examined blood 3 weeks (second dose) and 6 weeks after treatment start.

Documented time point: pretreatment peripheral blood. Each patient presented with locally advanced or metastatic urothelial carcinoma. The junction had 8 bases not matched to a gene; V was cut back by 5 bases and J by 3 bases. The CDR3 totals 15 residues. CDR1 and CDR2 (germline): SGHVS, FQNEAQ. The table came from immunoSEQ multiplex PCR; TCRdb's copy has only in-frame clones and leaves some out. Found here are 30,000 to 40,000 clones, around four fifths of them singletons; the top ten hold nearly 15%. The material was PBMCs, obtained around atezolizumab (anti-PD-L1) treatment. The chain links TRBV7-8 to TRBJ2-3, with 7 bases matching TRBD2. The sequence came from a man older than 75 with urothelial cancer. The CDR3 nucleotides are TGTGCCAGCAGCATCCGGGACTATATAACAGATACGCAGTATTTT. It translates to CASSIRDYITDTQYF.